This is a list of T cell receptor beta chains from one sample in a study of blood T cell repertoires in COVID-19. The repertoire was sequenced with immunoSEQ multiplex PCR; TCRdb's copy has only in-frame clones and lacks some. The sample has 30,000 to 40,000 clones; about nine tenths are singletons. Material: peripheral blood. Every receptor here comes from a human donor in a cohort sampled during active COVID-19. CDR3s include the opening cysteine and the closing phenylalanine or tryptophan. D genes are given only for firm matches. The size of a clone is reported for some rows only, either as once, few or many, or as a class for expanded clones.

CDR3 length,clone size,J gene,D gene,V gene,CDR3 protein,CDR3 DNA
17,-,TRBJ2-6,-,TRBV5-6,CASSLGQIDSGANVLTF,TGTGCCAGCAGCTTGGGACAGATAGACTCTGGGGCCAACGTCCTGACTTTC
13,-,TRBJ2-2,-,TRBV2,CASSVSVTGELFF,TGTGCCAGCAGTGTCTCGGTAACCGGGGAGCTGTTTTTT
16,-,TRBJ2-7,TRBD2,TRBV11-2,CASSYGEKRGSYEQYF,TGTGCCAGCAGCTATGGGGAGAAGCGGGGGTCCTACGAGCAGTACTTC
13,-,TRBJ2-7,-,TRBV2,CASSDGGYYEQYF,TGTGCCAGCAGTGACGGGGGATACTACGAGCAGTACTTC
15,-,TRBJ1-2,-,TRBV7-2,CASSLGSGGNYGYTF,TGTGCCAGCAGCTTAGGTTCAGGAGGAAACTATGGCTACACCTTC
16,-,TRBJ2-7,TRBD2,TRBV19,CASSISAGGSSYEQYF,TGTGCCAGTAGTATTTCTGCGGGAGGGAGCTCCTACGAGCAGTACTTC
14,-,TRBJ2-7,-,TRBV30,CAWRGDWHSYEQYF,TGTGCCTGGAGGGGGGACTGGCACTCCTACGAGCAGTACTTC
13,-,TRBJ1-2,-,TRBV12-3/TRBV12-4,CASSLGGVYGYTF,TGTGCCAGCAGTTTAGGCGGAGTCTATGGCTACACCTTC
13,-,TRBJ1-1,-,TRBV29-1,CSARFRLNTEAFF,TGCAGCGCACGATTCAGGTTGAACACTGAAGCTTTCTTT
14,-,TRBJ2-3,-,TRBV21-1,CASSKRKRTDTQYF,TGTGCCAGCAGCAAGCGGAAACGCACAGATACGCAGTATTTT
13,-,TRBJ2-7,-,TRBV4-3,CASSQETSYEQYF,TGCGCCAGCAGCCAAGAAACCAGCTACGAGCAGTACTTC
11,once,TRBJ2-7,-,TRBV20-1,CSASSGREQYF,TGCAGTGCTAGTTCAGGTCGGGAGCAGTACTTC
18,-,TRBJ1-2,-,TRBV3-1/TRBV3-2,CASSQAGGLLISDYGYTF,TGTGCCAGCAGCCAAGCGGGCGGGTTACTCATCTCGGACTATGGCTACACCTTC
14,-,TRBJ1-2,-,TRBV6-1,CASSEEINYYGYTF,TGTGCCAGCAGTGAAGAAATCAACTACTATGGCTACACCTTC
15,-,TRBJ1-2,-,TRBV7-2,CASSLLGVINYGYTF,TGTGCCAGCAGCCTCCTCGGAGTGATCAACTATGGCTACACCTTC
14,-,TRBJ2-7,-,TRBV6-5,CASRRTDLSYEQYF,TGTGCCAGCAGGAGGACAGACCTAAGCTACGAGCAGTACTTC
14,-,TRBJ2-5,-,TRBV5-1,CASSLITDQETQYF,TGCGCCAGCAGCTTGATCACAGACCAAGAGACCCAGTACTTC
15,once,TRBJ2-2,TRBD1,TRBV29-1,CSVGTGSLNTGELFF,TGCAGCGTCGGGACAGGGAGCCTGAACACCGGGGAGCTGTTTTTT
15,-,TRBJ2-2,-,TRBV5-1,CASSLRQDNTGELFF,TGCGCCAGCAGCCTCAGACAGGACAACACCGGGGAGCTGTTTTTT
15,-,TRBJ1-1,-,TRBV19,CASSIQRGRGTEAFF,TGTGCCAGTAGTATCCAGCGGGGGCGGGGCACTGAAGCTTTCTTT
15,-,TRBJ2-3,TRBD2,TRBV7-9,CASSLGVSGADTQYF,TGTGCCAGCAGCTTAGGGGTTAGCGGGGCAGATACGCAGTATTTT
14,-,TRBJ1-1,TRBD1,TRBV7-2,CASSRQGRNTEAFF,TGTGCCAGCAGCAGACAGGGGCGGAACACTGAAGCTTTCTTT
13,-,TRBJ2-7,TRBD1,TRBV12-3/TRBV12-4,CASSKRDRGEQYF,TGTGCCAGCAGCAAGCGGGACAGGGGGGAGCAGTACTTC
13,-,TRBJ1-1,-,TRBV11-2,CASSQQANTEAFF,TGTGCCAGCAGCCAACAGGCGAACACTGAAGCTTTCTTT
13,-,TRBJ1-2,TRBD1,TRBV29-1,CSVERQGIGGYTF,TGCAGCGTTGAAAGACAGGGGATTGGAGGCTACACCTTC
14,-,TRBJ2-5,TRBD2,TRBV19,CASSLTAGGETQYF,TGTGCCAGTAGTCTAACAGCGGGGGGGGAGACCCAGTACTTC
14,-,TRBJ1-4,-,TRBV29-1,CSVEDRGHREKLFF,TGCAGCGTTGAAGATCGTGGGCATCGGGAAAAACTGTTTTTT
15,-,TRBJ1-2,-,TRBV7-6,CASSLGGRDNYGYTF,TGTGCCAGCAGCTTAGGGGGCAGGGATAACTATGGCTACACCTTC
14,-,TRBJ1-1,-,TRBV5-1,CASSLDMGPGGAFF,TGCGCCAGCAGCTTGGATATGGGCCCGGGGGGAGCTTTCTTT
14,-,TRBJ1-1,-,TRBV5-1,CASSRGAANTEAFF,TGCGCCAGCAGCCGGGGGGCGGCGAACACTGAAGCTTTCTTT
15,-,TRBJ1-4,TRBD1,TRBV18,CASSPPDRGREKLFF,TGTGCCAGCTCACCACCGGACAGGGGAAGGGAAAAACTGTTTTTT
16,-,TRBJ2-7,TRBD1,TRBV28,CASSLWTGFRPYEQYF,TGTGCCAGCAGTTTATGGACAGGGTTTCGACCCTACGAGCAGTACTTC
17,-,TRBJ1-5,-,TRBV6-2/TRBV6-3,CASSYSFGGASNQPQHF,TGTGCCAGCAGTTACTCGTTCGGGGGGGCAAGCAATCAGCCCCAGCATTTT
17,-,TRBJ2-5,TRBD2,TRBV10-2,CASSEPGLAGLGETQYF,TGCGCCAGCAGTGAGCCCGGACTAGCGGGATTGGGAGAGACCCAGTACTTC
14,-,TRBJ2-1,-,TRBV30,CAWSNQRDVDEQFF,TGTGCCTGGAGTAACCAACGGGATGTAGATGAGCAGTTCTTC
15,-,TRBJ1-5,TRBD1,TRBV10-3,CAISVGTVDNQPQHF,TGTGCCATCAGTGTCGGGACAGTGGACAATCAGCCCCAGCATTTT
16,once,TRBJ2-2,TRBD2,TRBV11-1,CASSRSGGAYTGELFF,TGTGCCAGCAGCCGAAGCGGGGGGGCCTACACCGGGGAGCTGTTTTTT
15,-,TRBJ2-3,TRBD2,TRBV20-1,CSASPPGLDFDTQYF,TGCAGTGCTAGTCCCCCGGGACTAGATTTTGATACGCAGTATTTT
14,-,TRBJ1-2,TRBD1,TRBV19,CASSLQGDNYGYTF,TGTGCCAGCAGTTTACAGGGGGATAACTATGGCTACACCTTC
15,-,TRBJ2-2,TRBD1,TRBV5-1,CASSVRQGAGGELFF,TGCGCCAGCAGCGTTCGACAGGGGGCAGGCGGGGAGCTGTTTTTT
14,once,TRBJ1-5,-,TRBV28,CASSLTSRNQPQHF,TGTGCCAGCAGCCTCACATCGAGGAATCAGCCCCAGCATTTT
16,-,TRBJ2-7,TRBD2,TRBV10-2,CASSELAGGPFYEQYF,TGCGCCAGCAGTGAGCTAGCGGGAGGGCCGTTCTACGAGCAGTACTTC
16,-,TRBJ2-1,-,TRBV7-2,CASSPRVGEFYNEQFF,TGTGCCAGCAGCCCTAGGGTTGGGGAGTTCTACAATGAGCAGTTCTTC
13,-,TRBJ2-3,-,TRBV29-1,CSVAPKPTDTQYF,TGCAGCGTTGCCCCCAAGCCCACAGATACGCAGTATTTT
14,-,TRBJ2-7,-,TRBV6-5,CASRAGSLGYEQYF,TGTGCCAGCAGGGCGGGCAGCTTGGGCTACGAGCAGTACTTC
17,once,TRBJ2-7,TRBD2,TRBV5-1,CASSSGLADTRPYEQYF,TGCGCCAGCAGCTCGGGACTAGCGGATACCCGCCCCTACGAGCAGTACTTC
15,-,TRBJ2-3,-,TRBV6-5,CASRAGGISTDTQYF,TGTGCCAGCAGGGCCGGAGGGATTAGCACAGATACGCAGTATTTT
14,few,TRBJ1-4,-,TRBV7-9,CASSFELTNEKLFF,TGTGCCAGCAGCTTTGAGTTAACTAATGAAAAACTGTTTTTT
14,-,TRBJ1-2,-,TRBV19,CASSIDRGYYGYTF,TGTGCCAGTAGTATAGATCGGGGGTACTATGGCTACACCTTC
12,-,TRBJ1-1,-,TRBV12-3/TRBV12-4,CASSLARGRAFF,TGTGCCAGCAGTTTAGCGCGCGGGAGAGCTTTCTTT
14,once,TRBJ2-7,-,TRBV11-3,CASSLDGLSYEQYF,TGTGCCAGCAGCCTGGACGGACTCTCCTACGAGCAGTACTTC
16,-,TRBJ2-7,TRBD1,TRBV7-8,CASSTPSGTGGAEQYF,TGTGCCAGCAGCACACCTTCCGGGACAGGGGGCGCCGAGCAGTACTTC
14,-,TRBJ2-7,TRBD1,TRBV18,CASSRGTENYEQYF,TGTGCCAGCTCACGGGGGACAGAAAACTACGAGCAGTACTTC
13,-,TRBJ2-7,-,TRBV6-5,CASSPRGGLEQYF,TGTGCCAGCAGTCCCAGGGGTGGTCTCGAGCAGTACTTC
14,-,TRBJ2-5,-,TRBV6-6,CASRVSGYQETQYF,TGTGCCAGCCGCGTGTCCGGGTACCAAGAGACCCAGTACTTC